This T cell receptor (beta chain) came from a study of cytomegalovirus exposure and HLA in healthy donors. Use of 60 Vbeta and 13 Jbeta primers characterized the PCR. Study processing details: An analysis performed later counted about 80 million unique TCR beta chains (roughly 11 million of them shared). Produced via immunoSEQ multiplex PCR; TCRdb's table is partial and in-frame only. V and J calls plus clone size are reproduced from that table; the DNA served to infer D and trimming. The sample carries 150,000 to 200,000 clones, 60% to 80% recorded once. Germline lookup yields CDR1 SGHRS and CDR2 YFSETQ. The V gene end was trimmed by 0 bases and the J gene end by 8 bases; junction bases not matched to a gene: 12. This CDR3 has 17 amino acids.

The TCR sequence derives from a man aged 45-65 years in good health and CMV-seropositive. The sample was PBMCs. The chain joins TRBV5-1 to TRBJ1-2, with 11 bases identical to TRBD1. CDR3 bases: TGCGCCAGCAGCTTGGTCGAGAGTGGACAGGGGGCAGGAGGCTACACCTTC. Protein product: CASSLVESGQGAGGYTF.